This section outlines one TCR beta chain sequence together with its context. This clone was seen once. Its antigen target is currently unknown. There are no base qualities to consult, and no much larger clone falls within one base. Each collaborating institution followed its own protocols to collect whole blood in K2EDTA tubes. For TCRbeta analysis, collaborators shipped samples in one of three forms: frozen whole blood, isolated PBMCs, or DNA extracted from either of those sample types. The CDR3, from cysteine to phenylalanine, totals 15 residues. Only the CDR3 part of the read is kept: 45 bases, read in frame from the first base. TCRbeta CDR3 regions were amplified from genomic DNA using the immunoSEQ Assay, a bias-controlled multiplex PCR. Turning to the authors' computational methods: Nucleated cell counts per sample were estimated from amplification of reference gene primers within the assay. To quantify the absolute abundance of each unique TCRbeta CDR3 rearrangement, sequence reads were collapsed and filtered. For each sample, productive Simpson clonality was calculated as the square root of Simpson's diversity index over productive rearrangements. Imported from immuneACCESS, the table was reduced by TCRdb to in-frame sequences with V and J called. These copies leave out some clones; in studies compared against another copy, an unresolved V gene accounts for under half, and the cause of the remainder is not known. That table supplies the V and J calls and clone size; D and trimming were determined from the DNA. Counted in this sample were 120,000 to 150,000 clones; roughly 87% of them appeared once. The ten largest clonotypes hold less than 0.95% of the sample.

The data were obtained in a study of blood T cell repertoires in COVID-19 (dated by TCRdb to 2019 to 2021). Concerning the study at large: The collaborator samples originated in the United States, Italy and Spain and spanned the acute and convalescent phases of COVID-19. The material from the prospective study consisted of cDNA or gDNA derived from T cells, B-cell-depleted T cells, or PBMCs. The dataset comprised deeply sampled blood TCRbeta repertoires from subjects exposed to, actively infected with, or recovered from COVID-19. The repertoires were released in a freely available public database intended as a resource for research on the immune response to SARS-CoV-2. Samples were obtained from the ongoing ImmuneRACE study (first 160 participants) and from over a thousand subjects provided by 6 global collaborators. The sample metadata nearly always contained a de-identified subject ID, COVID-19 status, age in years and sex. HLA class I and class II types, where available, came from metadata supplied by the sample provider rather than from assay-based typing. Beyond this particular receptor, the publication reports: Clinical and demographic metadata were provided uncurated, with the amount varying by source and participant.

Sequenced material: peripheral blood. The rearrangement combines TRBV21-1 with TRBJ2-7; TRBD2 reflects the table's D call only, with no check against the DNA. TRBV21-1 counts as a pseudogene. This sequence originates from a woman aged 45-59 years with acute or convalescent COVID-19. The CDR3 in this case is CASSNERTCGYEQYF. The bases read TGTGCCAGCAGCAATGAGAGGACTTGTGGGTACGAGCAGTACTTC.